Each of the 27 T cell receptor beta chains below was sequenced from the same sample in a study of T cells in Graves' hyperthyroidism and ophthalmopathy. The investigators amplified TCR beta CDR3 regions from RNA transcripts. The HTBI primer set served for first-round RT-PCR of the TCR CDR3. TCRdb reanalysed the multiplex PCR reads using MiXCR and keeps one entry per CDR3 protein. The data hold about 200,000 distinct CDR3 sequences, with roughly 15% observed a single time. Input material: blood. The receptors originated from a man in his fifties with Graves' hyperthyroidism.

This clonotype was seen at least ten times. The CDR3 sequence is CASSLGGQGIYEQYF. CDR3 sequence (DNA): TGTGCCAGCAGCTTAGGGGGACAGGGGATCTACGAGCAGTACTTC. This sequence joins TRBV7-2 and TRBJ2-7; 10 bases map to TRBD1. CDR3 length: 15 residues. Trimming removed 1 base from V and 3 bases from J; junction bases left unmatched: 3. Germline-derived CDR1 and CDR2 are SGHTA and FQGNSA. Complete variable domain (other parts from reference TRBV7-2 and TRBJ2-7): GAGVSQSPSNKVTEKGKDVELRCDPISGHTALYWYRQSLGQGLEFLIYFQGNSAPDKSGLPSDRFSAERTGGSVSTLTIQRTQQEDSAVYLCASSLGGQGIYEQYFGPGTRLTVT.

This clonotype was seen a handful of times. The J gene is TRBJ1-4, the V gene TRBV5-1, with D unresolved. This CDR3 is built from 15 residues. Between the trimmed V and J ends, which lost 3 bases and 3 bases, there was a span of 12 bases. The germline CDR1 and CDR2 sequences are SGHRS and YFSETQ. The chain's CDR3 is CASSSALTANEKLFF. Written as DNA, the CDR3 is TGCGCCAGCAGCTCCGCTCTCACGGCTAATGAAAAACTGTTTTTT.

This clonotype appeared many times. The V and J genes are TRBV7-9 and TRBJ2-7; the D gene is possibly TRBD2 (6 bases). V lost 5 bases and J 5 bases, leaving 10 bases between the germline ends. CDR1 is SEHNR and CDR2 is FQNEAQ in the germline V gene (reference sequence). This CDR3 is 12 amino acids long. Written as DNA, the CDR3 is TGTGCCAGCAGCCTCCGGGGGAACGAGCAGTACTTC. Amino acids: CASSLRGNEQYF. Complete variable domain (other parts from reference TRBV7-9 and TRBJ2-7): DTGVSQNPRHKITKRGQNVTFRCDPISEHNRLYWYRQTLGQGPEFLTYFQNEAQLEKSRLLSDRFSAERPKGSFSTLEIQRTEQGDSAMYLCASSLRGNEQYFGPGTRLTVT.

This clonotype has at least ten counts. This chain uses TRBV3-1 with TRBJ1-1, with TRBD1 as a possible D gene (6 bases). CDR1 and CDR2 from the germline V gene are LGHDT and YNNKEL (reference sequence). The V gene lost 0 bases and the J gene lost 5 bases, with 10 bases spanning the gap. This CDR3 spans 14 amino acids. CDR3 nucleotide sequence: TGTGCCAGCAGCCAAGAACAGGGTCGTACTGAAGCTTTCTTT. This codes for CASSQEQGRTEAFF.

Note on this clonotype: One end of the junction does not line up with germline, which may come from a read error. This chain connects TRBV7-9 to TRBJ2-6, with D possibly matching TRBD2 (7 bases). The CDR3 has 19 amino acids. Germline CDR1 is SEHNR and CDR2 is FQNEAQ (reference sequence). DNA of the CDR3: TGTACCAGCAGCTTAGGGCGGGGGCCCCTTTTCTCTGGGGCCAACGTCCTGACTTTC. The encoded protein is CTSSLGRGPLFSGANVLTF.

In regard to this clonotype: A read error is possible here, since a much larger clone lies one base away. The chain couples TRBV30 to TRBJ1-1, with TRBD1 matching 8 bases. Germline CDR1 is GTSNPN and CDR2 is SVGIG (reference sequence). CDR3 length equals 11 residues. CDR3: CAWSQGAEASF. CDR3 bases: TGTGCCTGGTCCCAGGGGGCTGAAGCTTCCTTT.

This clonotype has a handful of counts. The DNA of the CDR3 is TGCGCCAGCCCCTCTCCTCCGGGACAGGGGAACACTGAAGCTTTCTTT. Amino acid sequence: CASPSPPGQGNTEAFF. V and J are TRBV5-1 and TRBJ1-1; 9 positions agree with TRBD1. The CDR3 is 16 amino acids. In germline, CDR1 is SGHRS, CDR2 YFSETQ. The V and J ends lost 7 bases and 1 base, in that order; junction bases with no gene match: 11.

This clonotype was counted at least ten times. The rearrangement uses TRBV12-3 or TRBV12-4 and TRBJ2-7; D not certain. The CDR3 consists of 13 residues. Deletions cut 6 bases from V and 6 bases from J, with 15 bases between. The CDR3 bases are TGTGCCAGCAGCCCTACTACTGTAGGCGAGCAGTACTTC. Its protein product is CASSPTTVGEQYF.

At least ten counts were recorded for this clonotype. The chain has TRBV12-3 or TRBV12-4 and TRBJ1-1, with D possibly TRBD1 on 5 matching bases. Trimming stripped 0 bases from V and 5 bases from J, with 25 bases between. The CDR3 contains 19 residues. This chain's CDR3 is CASSLALWGVRAGGTEAFF. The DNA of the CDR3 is TGTGCCAGCAGTTTAGCGCTTTGGGGGGTTCGGGCGGGGGGGACTGAAGCTTTCTTT.

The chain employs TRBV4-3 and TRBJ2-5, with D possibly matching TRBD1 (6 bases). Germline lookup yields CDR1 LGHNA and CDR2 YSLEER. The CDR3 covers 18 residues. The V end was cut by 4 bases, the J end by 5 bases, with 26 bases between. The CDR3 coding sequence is TGCGCCAGCAGCCGACAGCCGCCAGGGGTGGCGGTGTCGGAGACCCAGTACTTC. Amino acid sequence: CASSRQPPGVAVSETQYF.

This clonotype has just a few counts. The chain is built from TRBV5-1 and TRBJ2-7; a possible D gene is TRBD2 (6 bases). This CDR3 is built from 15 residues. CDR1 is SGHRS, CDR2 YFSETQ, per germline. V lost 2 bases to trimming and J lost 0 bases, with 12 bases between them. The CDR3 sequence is CASSFGRGSSYEQYF. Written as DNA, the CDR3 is TGCGCCAGCAGCTTCGGGCGGGGTAGCTCCTACGAGCAGTACTTC.

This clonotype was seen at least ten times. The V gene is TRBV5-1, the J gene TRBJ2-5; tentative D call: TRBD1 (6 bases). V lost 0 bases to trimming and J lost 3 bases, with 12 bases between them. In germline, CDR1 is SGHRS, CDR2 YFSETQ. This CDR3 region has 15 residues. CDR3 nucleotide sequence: TGCGCCAGCAGCTTGGCCGGACAGTCCAAAGAGACCCAGTACTTC. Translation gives CASSLAGQSKETQYF.

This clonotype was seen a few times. The CDR3: CASNTVRSATNEKLFF. The CDR3, as DNA: TGTGCCAGCAACACGGTCAGGAGTGCAACTAATGAAAAACTGTTTTTT. The rearrangement uses TRBV6-1 and TRBJ1-4, with unresolved D. The germline V gene encodes CDR1 MNHNS and CDR2 SASEGT. The CDR3 consists of 16 residues. Trimming removed 7 bases from V and 0 bases from J, with 15 bases in between.

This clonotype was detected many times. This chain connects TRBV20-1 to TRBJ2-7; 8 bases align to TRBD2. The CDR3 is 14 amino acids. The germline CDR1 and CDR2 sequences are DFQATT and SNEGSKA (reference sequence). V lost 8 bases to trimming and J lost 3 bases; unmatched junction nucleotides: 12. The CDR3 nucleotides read TGCAGTACACTAACGGGGGGGGCCGACTACGAGCAGTACTTC. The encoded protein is CSTLTGGADYEQYF.

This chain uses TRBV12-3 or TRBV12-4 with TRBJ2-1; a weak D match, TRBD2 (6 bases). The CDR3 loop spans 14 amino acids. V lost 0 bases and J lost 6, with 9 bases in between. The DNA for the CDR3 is TGTGCCAGCAGTTTAGCGGCGGGATCCAATGAGCAGTTCTTC. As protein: CASSLAAGSNEQFF.

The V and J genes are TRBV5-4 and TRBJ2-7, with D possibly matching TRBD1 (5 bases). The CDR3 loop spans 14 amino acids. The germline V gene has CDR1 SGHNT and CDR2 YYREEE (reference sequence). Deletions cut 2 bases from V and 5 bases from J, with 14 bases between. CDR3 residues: CASSLRRVYDEQYF. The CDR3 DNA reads TGTGCCAGCAGCTTACGCAGGGTTTACGACGAGCAGTACTTC.

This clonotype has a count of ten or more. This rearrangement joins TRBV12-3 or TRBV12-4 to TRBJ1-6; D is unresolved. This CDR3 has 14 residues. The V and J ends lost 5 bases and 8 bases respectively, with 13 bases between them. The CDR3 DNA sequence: TGTGCCAGCAGTCCGAACGGCGGGGATTCACCCCTCCACTTT. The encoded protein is CASSPNGGDSPLHF.

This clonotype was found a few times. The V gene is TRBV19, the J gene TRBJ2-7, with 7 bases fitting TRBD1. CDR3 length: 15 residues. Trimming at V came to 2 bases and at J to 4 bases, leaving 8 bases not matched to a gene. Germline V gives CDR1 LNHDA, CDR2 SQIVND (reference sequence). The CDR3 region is CASSIKGGSWYEQYF. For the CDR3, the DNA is TGTGCCAGTAGTATAAAAGGGGGCTCTTGGTACGAGCAGTACTTC.

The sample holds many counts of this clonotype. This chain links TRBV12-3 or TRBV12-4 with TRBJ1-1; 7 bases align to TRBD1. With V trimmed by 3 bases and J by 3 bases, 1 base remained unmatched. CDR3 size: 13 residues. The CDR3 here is CASSLGQHTEAFF. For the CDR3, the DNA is TGTGCCAGCAGTTTGGGACAGCACACTGAAGCTTTCTTT.

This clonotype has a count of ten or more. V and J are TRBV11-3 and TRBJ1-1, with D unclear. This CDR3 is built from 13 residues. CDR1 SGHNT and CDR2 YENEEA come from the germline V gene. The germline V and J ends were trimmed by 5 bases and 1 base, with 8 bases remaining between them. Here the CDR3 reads CASSLFGNTEAFF. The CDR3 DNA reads TGTGCCAGCAGCCTTTTCGGGAACACTGAAGCTTTCTTT. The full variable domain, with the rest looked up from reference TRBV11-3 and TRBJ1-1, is EAGVVQSPRYKIIEKKQPVAFWCNPISGHNTLYWYLQNLGQGPELLIRYENEEAVDDSQLPKDRFSAERLKGVDSTLKIQPAELGDSAVYLCASSLFGNTEAFFGQGTRLTVV.

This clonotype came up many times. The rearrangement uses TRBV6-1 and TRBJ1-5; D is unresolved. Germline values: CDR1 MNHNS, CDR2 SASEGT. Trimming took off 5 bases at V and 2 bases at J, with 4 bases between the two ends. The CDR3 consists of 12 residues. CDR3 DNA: TGTGCCAGCAGTAAGGGCAATCAGCCCCAGCATTTT. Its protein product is CASSKGNQPQHF.

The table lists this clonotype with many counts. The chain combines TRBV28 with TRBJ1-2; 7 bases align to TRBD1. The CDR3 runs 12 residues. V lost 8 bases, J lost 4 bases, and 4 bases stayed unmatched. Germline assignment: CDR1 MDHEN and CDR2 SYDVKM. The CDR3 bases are TGTGCCAGCGCCTCAGGGGGCTATGGCTACACCTTC. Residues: CASASGGYGYTF.

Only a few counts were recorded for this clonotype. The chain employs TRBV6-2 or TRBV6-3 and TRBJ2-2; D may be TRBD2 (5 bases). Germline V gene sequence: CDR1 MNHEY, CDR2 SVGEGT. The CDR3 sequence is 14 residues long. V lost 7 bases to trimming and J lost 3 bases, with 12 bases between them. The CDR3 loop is CASKTELDTGELFF. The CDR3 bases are TGTGCCAGCAAAACCGAACTAGACACCGGGGAGCTGTTTTTT.

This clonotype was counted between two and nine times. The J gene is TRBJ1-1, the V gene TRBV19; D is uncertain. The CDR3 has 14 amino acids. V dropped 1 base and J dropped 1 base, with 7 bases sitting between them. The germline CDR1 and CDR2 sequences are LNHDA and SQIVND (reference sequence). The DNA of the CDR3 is TGTGCCAGTAGTATAGGAGGTCCGAACACTGAAGCTTTCTTT. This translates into CASSIGGPNTEAFF.

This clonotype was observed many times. The CDR3 sequence: CASSLTSGRSEQFF. The CDR3 DNA reads TGTGCCAGCAGTTTGACTAGCGGGAGAAGTGAGCAGTTCTTC. The chain links TRBV12-3 or TRBV12-4 to TRBJ2-1, with 12 bases identical to TRBD2. The V and J ends lost 3 bases and 9 bases, in that order; junction bases with no gene match: 3. The CDR3 runs to 14 residues.

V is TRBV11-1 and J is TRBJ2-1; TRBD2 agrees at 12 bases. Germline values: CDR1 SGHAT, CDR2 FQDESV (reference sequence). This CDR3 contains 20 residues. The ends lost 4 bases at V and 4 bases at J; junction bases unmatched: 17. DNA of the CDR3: TGTGCCAGCAGCTCTCTCTTGACTAGCGGGAGACGGATGCTTTACAATGAGCAGTTCTTC. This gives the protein CASSSLLTSGRRMLYNEQFF.

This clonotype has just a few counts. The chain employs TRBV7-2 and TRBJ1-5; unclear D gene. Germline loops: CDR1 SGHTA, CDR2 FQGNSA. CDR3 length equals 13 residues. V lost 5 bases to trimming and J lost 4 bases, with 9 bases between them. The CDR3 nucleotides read TGTGCCAGCAGCGTACAAATGAATCAGCCCCAGCATTTT. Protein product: CASSVQMNQPQHF. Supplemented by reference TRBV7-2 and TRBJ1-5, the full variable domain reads GAGVSQSPSNKVTEKGKDVELRCDPISGHTALYWYRQSLGQGLEFLIYFQGNSAPDKSGLPSDRFSAERTGGSVSTLTIQRTQQEDSAVYLCASSVQMNQPQHFGDGTRLSIL.